This T cell receptor beta chain is drawn from a study of OX40 agonist ivuxolimab in advanced cancers. TCRdb's copy holds only in-frame clones and misses some; the assay was immunoSEQ multiplex PCR. The table shows some 86,000 clones, with approximately 86% occurring only once. Germline-derived CDR1 and CDR2 are WNHNN and SYGVQD (reference sequence). This CDR3 has 12 amino acids. The V gene lost 8 bases and the J gene lost 7 bases, with 12 bases spanning the gap. The TCR sequence derives from an adult with an advanced solid tumor such as melanoma, head and neck, liver or kidney cancer. The chain recombines TRBV10-1 with TRBJ2-1; D is unclear. The sample here was CD4+ or CD8+ T cells sorted from blood, taken in a trial of the OX40 agonist ivuxolimab. CDR3 loop: CASQYRTNEQFF. DNA of the CDR3: TGCGCCAGCCAATACCGTACTAATGAGCAGTTCTTC.